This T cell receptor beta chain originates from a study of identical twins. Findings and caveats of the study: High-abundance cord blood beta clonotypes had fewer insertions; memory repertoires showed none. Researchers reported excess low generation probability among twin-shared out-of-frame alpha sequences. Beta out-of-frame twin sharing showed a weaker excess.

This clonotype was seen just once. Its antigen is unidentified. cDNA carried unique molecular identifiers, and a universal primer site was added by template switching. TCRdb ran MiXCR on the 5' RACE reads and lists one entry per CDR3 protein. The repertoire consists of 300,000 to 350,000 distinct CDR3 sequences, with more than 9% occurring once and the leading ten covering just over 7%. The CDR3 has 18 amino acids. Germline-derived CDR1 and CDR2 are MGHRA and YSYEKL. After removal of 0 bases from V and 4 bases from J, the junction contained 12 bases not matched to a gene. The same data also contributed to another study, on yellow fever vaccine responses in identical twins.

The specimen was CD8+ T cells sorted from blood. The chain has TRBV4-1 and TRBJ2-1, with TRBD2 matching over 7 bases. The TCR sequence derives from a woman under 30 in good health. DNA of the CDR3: TGCGCCAGCAGCCAAGATAATACGTGGAGCGGGACGTACAATGAGCAGTTCTTC. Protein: CASSQDNTWSGTYNEQFF.